The 11 T cell receptor beta chains in this list originate from one sample, sequenced in a study of T cells in Graves' hyperthyroidism and ophthalmopathy (dated by TCRdb to about 2019). The library was generated by multiplex PCR. Sequencing used an Illumina HiSeq 2000. TCR beta CDR3 regions were amplified from RNA transcripts. For the first round of RT-PCR on the TCR CDR3, the HTBI primer set was used together with the Qiagen OneStep RT-PCR kit. TCRdb itself trimmed the public reads at Q25 with fastp, ran MiXCR and retained productive beta chains. Each CDR3 protein gets just one entry, which takes the most common genes and DNA from the rows behind it. The sample has some 740,000 distinct CDR3 sequences on record, approximately 15% of them singletons. Roughly 10% of the sample comes from the top ten. Source material: blood. These receptor sequences come from a woman under 30 with Graves' hyperthyroidism.

The count of this clonotype is one. The junction departs from the called germline gene at one end, perhaps through a read error. This chain uses TRBV6-4 with TRBJ2-7; D call uncertain. Looked up from germline, CDR1 is MRHNA and CDR2 is SNTAGT. The CDR3 runs to 14 residues. CDR3 sequence reads: CASSDSASSYEHYF. CDR3 sequence (DNA): TGTGCCAGCAGTGACTCCGCGAGCTCCTACGAGCATTACTTC.

The chain has TRBV19 and TRBJ2-1, with 8 bases fitting TRBD2. Trimming cost V 2 bases and J 4 bases; bases outside gene matches: 10. Germline V gene lookup returns CDR1 LNHDA and CDR2 SQIVND (reference sequence). The CDR3 length is 17 residues. The CDR3 loop reads CASSISPQREIYNEQFF. DNA of the CDR3: TGTGCCAGTAGTATATCCCCCCAGCGGGAGATATACAATGAGCAGTTCTTC.

This clonotype was detected many times. The V and J genes are TRBV2 and TRBJ2-1; tentatively, D is TRBD2 (6 bases). V dropped 3 bases and J dropped 14 bases, with 20 bases sitting between them. The germline V gene encodes CDR1 SNHLY and CDR2 FYNNEI. The CDR3 consists of 14 residues. CDR3 bases: TGTGCCAGCAGTGATCGGGCGGCCGGGACTCCGAAGTTCTTC. It translates to CASSDRAAGTPKFF.

At least ten counts were recorded for this clonotype. This rearrangement joins TRBV18 to TRBJ1-6; 7 bases map to TRBD1. The V gene's germline CDR1 is KGHSH and CDR2 LQKENI. V shed 3 bases, J shed 7 bases, and the junction held 3 bases outside the gene matches. The CDR3 length is 14 residues. CDR3 in amino acids: CASSPYRGNSPLHF. CDR3 sequence (DNA): TGTGCCAGCTCACCGTACAGGGGCAATTCACCCCTCCACTTT.

The chain employs TRBV9 and TRBJ2-7; the D gene is possibly TRBD1 (6 bases). This CDR3 is 14 amino acids long. The V end lost 3 bases, the J end lost 2 bases, and 12 bases lay between the germline ends. The germline V gene encodes CDR1 SGDLS and CDR2 YYNGEE. CDR3 coding DNA: TGTGCCAGCAGCGCCCCGGGACACCCCTACGAGCAGTACTTC. Translated, it gives CASSAPGHPYEQYF.

There are many counts of this clonotype. A read error may account for a junction end that differs from germline. V usage is TRBV5-1 and J usage is TRBJ2-1; 7 bases agree with TRBD2. The CDR3 spans 12 residues. From germline, CDR1 is SGHRS and CDR2 YFSETQ. The chain's CDR3 is CASSLAGNEQFF. DNA of the CDR3: TGTGCCAGCAGCTTAGCGGGCAATGAGCAGTTCTTC.

This clonotype was seen a few times. This chain joins TRBV20-1 and TRBJ1-2; 10 bases line up with TRBD1. CDR1 DFQATT and CDR2 SNEGSKA come from the germline V gene (reference sequence). The CDR3 consists of 13 residues. CDR3 bases: TGCAGCGAACCGGGACAGGGGCACTATGGCTACACCTTC. This encodes CSEPGQGHYGYTF.

This clonotype showed up just a few times. This chain connects TRBV28 to TRBJ1-3; tentative D call: TRBD1 (6 bases). The ends were cut back, 6 bases at V and 4 bases at J, with 16 bases in the middle. The CDR3 runs to 15 residues. Per germline, CDR1 MDHEN and CDR2 SYDVKM. CDR3 DNA sequence: TGTGCCAGCAGCATATACAGGGCAGGAGGAAACACCATATATTTT. Protein: CASSIYRAGGNTIYF.

In its sample, this clonotype was seen many times. V gene TRBV20-1 combines with J gene TRBJ2-6, with D tentatively TRBD1 or TRBD2 (5 bases each). The V end lost 1 base, the J end lost 4 bases, and 8 bases lay between the germline ends. This CDR3 spans 14 amino acids. The germline V gene encodes CDR1 DFQATT and CDR2 SNEGSKA (reference sequence). The CDR3 region is CSARGGAGANVLTF. CDR3 sequence (DNA): TGCAGTGCTAGAGGAGGGGCCGGGGCCAACGTCCTGACTTTC.

The rearrangement uses TRBV5-1 and TRBJ1-6; D unresolved. V lost 4 bases, J lost 7 bases, and 15 bases lay in between. This CDR3 is 15 amino acids long. Germline loops: CDR1 SGHRS, CDR2 YFSETQ. The DNA of the CDR3 is TGCGCCAGCAGCGCCGGATCGTGGGCGAATTCACCCCTCCACTTT. Residues: CASSAGSWANSPLHF.

The rearrangement uses TRBV24-1 and TRBJ2-2; 8 nucleotides align to TRBD1. With 5 bases clipped from V and 4 bases from J, the junction kept 8 bases outside the gene matches. The V gene's germline CDR1 is KGHDR and CDR2 SFDVKD. The CDR3 consists of 16 residues. CDR3 DNA: TGTGCCACCAGTGTTATTGGGACAGGCCTCACCGGGGAGCTGTTTTTT. It encodes CATSVIGTGLTGELFF.